Only one count was recorded for the clone carrying this T cell receptor (beta chain). Its antigen remains unidentified. This sample stems from a study of cytomegalovirus exposure and HLA in healthy donors. Study-level points and caveats: Rarity characterized most TCR sequences, yet some public TCRs appeared in many donors. Some TCR beta chains (around 180 of them) were listed as cytomegalovirus-associated.

This CDR3 region has 12 residues. Trimming stripped 7 bases from V and 2 bases from J, with 9 bases between. Germline CDR1 SNHLY, CDR2 FYNNEI. Researchers ran the PCR with 60 Vbeta and 13 Jbeta primers. Data came from immunoSEQ multiplex PCR; TCRdb stores just in-frame clones and leaves some out. The sample includes some 120,000 clones, roughly 66% seen only once; the top ten take more than 4.5%. The V gene is TRBV2, the J gene TRBJ2-7; tentatively, D is TRBD1 (5 bases). The sequence was obtained from a man between 60 and 70 years old in good health and CMV-seropositive. Specimen: PBMCs. Here the CDR3 DNA reads TGTGCCAGCAAGGGGCCCACCTACGAGCAGTACTTC. It is translated as CASKGPTYEQYF.